The 11 T cell receptor beta chains presented below share a single source sample, sequenced in a study of cytomegalovirus exposure and HLA in healthy donors. 60 Vbeta and 13 Jbeta primers were used in PCR. Measured with immunoSEQ multiplex PCR; TCRdb has only the in-frame clones, and not every one. The sample includes approximately 170,000 clones, over 75% of them seen just once. The specimen was PBMCs. The source of these receptors is a man aged 45 to 65 in good health and CMV-seropositive.

V gene TRBV18 combines with J gene TRBJ2-7, with 8 bases matching TRBD2. Per the germline V gene, CDR1 is KGHSH and CDR2 is LQKENI. The CDR3 runs to 18 residues. The V segment lost 4 bases and the J segment 1 base; nucleotides outside the gene matches: 15. CDR3 nucleotide sequence: TGTGCCAGCTCACTCATCCCCCCCGGAGCGGGGGTTTCCTACGAGCAGTACTTC. Encoded protein: CASSLIPPGAGVSYEQYF.

V gene TRBV11-3 combines with J gene TRBJ2-3; 10 nucleotides match TRBD1. CDR1 is SGHNT, CDR2 YENEEA, per germline. The CDR3 runs to 17 residues. V was pared by 1 base and J by 2 bases, with 6 bases of the junction left unmatched. This CDR3 reads CASSLGPGQGTTDTQYF. The CDR3 bases are TGTGCCAGCAGCTTAGGGCCGGGACAGGGGACCACAGATACGCAGTATTTT.

CDR3 nucleotide sequence: TGTGCCAGCAGTCGGACAGGGGGCTACGAGCAGTACTTC. It translates to CASSRTGGYEQYF. The V call is TRBV28, the J call TRBJ2-5; 10 positions agree with TRBD1. Near its end, the DNA agrees better with TRBJ2-7, so the J call may be wrong. CDR1 MDHEN and CDR2 SYDVKM come from the germline V gene. This CDR3 contains 13 residues.

The chain joins TRBV5-4 to TRBJ2-7, with D perhaps matching TRBD1 (6 bases). Trimming shortened V by 4 bases and J by 6 bases, and 14 bases separated the two germline ends. Per germline, CDR1 SGHNT and CDR2 YYREEE (reference sequence). This CDR3 has 13 amino acids. The CDR3 spells CASSLLDSLEQYF. The CDR3 nucleotides read TGTGCCAGCAGCCTACTGGACAGCCTCGAGCAGTACTTC.

The chain employs TRBV27 and TRBJ2-1; 11 nucleotides align to TRBD2. Trimming took 5 bases from V and 9 from J; bases not matched to a gene: 9. The CDR3 is 15 amino acids. CDR1 is MNHEY and CDR2 is SMNVEV in the germline V gene (reference sequence). Here the CDR3 reads CASSLLAGGILEQFF. The DNA for the CDR3 is TGTGCCAGCAGTCTCCTAGCGGGAGGAATCCTTGAGCAGTTCTTC.

The chain links TRBV29-1 to TRBJ2-1; 8 bases map to TRBD2. This CDR3 has 13 residues. The V gene's germline CDR1 is SQVTM and CDR2 ANQGSEA. The V segment lost 6 bases and the J segment 3 bases; nucleotides outside the gene matches: 4. As DNA, the CDR3 is TGCAGCGTGGTAGCGGGGCTCTACAATGAGCAGTTCTTC. This codes for CSVVAGLYNEQFF.

The chain couples TRBV5-1 to TRBJ2-7, with D maybe TRBD1 (5 bases). From germline, CDR1 is SGHRS and CDR2 YFSETQ. Trimming left V 1 base short and J 2 bases short, with 10 bases between. CDR3 length: 14 amino acids. CDR3 DNA sequence: TGCGCCAGCAGCTTGATAGGGGCGGCCTACGAGCAGTACTTC. The encoded protein is CASSLIGAAYEQYF.

The chain carries TRBV5-1 and TRBJ1-1; D remains unclear. The CDR3 runs 13 residues. Trimming left V 5 bases short and J 4 bases short, with 12 bases between. CDR1 is SGHRS and CDR2 is YFSETQ in the germline V gene. The CDR3 nucleotides read TGCGCCAGCAGGGTCTTAGGGAGCACTGAAGCTTTCTTT. As protein: CASRVLGSTEAFF. The full variable domain, rest sourced from reference TRBV5-1 and TRBJ1-1, is KAGVTQTPRYLIKTRGQQVTLSCSPISGHRSVSWYQQTPGQGLQFLFEYFSETQRNKGNFPGRFSGRQFSNSRSEMNVSTLELGDSALYLCASRVLGSTEAFFGQGTRLTVV.

The table lists this clone with a count of one. V usage is TRBV14 and J usage is TRBJ2-5, with a possible D match to TRBD2 (6 bases). Germline V gene lookup returns CDR1 SGHDN and CDR2 FVKESK. Trimming took 4 bases from V and 5 from J, leaving 17 bases between them. The CDR3 has 15 amino acids. The CDR3 region has the DNA TGTGCCAGCAGCCCCGGGTCCCCGGGGAGGGAGACCCAGTACTTC. Protein: CASSPGSPGRETQYF.

J is TRBJ2-6 and V is TRBV7-3; D is possibly TRBD1 (6 bases). The CDR3 spans 18 residues. Germline V gene data show CDR1 as SGHTA and CDR2 as FQGTGA. Trimming cost V 5 bases and J 2 bases, with 19 bases left between them. The DNA of the CDR3 is TGTGCCAGCAGCCCAAGAGGACAGTCGGGGCCTGGGGCCAACGTCCTGACTTTC. Its translation is CASSPRGQSGPGANVLTF.

The V and J genes are TRBV7-2 and TRBJ2-1, with 10 nucleotides matching TRBD1. Germline CDR1 is SGHTA and CDR2 is FQGNSA. The V segment lost 7 bases and the J segment 10 bases; nucleotides outside the gene matches: 7. The CDR3 has 13 amino acids. In nucleotides, the CDR3 is TGTGCCAGCACCGGGGACAGGGGTGAAGAGCAGTTCTTC. This translates into CASTGDRGEEQFF.